The 20 T cell receptor beta chains in this list originate from one sample, sequenced in a study of cytomegalovirus exposure and HLA in healthy donors. PCR primers comprised 60 Vbeta and 13 Jbeta primers. The assay was immunoSEQ multiplex PCR, and TCRdb's table has in-frame clones only and misses some. There are 95,000 to 150,000 clones in the sample; 75% to 80% occur only once, and approximately 3.9% lies in the top ten. Sample: PBMCs. The receptor set was obtained from a man in his forties in good health and CMV-seronegative.

This clone has more than one count but fewer than ten. The chain carries TRBV7-9 and TRBJ1-5; weak D call: TRBD1 (5 bases). V lost 5 bases to trimming and J lost 5 bases, with 10 bases between them. CDR1 and CDR2 from the germline V gene are SEHNR and FQNEAQ (reference sequence). CDR3 length: 13 amino acids. The CDR3 bases are TGTGCCAGCAGCCGGGGGGGGGATCAGCCCCAGCATTTT. Translated: CASSRGGDQPQHF. The full variable domain, its missing parts supplied by reference TRBV7-9 and TRBJ1-5, is DTGVSQNPRHKITKRGQNVTFRCDPISEHNRLYWYRQTLGQGPEFLTYFQNEAQLEKSRLLSDRFSAERPKGSFSTLEIQRTEQGDSAMYLCASSRGGDQPQHFGDGTRLSIL.

The chain joins TRBV7-2 to TRBJ2-6; D is perhaps TRBD1 (6 bases). The germline gives CDR1 SGHTA, CDR2 FQGNSA. The ends were cut back, 3 bases at V and 0 bases at J, with 9 bases in the middle. This CDR3 has 16 amino acids. CDR3 sequence reads: CASSFQGTSGANVLTF. Written as DNA, the CDR3 is TGTGCCAGCAGCTTTCAGGGGACCTCTGGGGCCAACGTCCTGACTTTC.

The chain employs TRBV4-2 and TRBJ2-7; TRBD2 matches 10 bases. The trim removed 4 bases at V and 3 bases at J, leaving 3 bases unmatched. CDR3 size: 14 residues. The germline gives CDR1 LGHNA, CDR2 YNFKEQ. The CDR3 reads CASSPSGGVYEQYF. The CDR3 DNA follows: TGTGCCAGCAGCCCTAGCGGGGGAGTCTACGAGCAGTACTTC.

The chain uses TRBV5-3 and TRBJ1-5; D may be TRBD1 (5 bases). TRBV5-3 is reported as an ORF; its role is uncertain. The CDR3 contains 16 residues. Between the trimmed V and J ends, which lost 3 bases and 5 bases, there was a span of 18 bases. The DNA for the CDR3 is TGTGCCAGAAGCTCACCGGGACTTAGATCAGATCAGCCCCAGCATTTT. This codes for CARSSPGLRSDQPQHF.

The chain employs TRBV4-1 and TRBJ1-5, with 9 bases identical to TRBD1. The CDR3 extends over 17 amino acids. Trimming at V came to 0 bases and at J to 3 bases, leaving 6 bases not matched to a gene. Germline CDR1 reads MGHRA; CDR2 reads YSYEKL. This chain's CDR3 is CASSQDSDRGNNQPQHF. DNA of the CDR3: TGCGCCAGCAGCCAAGATTCAGACAGGGGGAACAATCAGCCCCAGCATTTT.

The chain combines TRBV4-2 with TRBJ1-5; 9 positions match TRBD1. V shed 1 base and J 3 bases; nucleotides not matched to a gene: 4. CDR1 is LGHNA, CDR2 YNFKEQ, per germline. This CDR3 is built from 16 residues. The DNA for the CDR3 is TGTGCCAGCAGCCAAGGGACAGGGGCCCCCAATCAGCCCCAGCATTTT. It codes for CASSQGTGAPNQPQHF.

The chain combines TRBV10-3 with TRBJ2-1, with unresolved D. The V end lost 4 bases, the J end lost 8 bases, and 15 bases lay between the germline ends. Germline V lookup: CDR1 ENHRY, CDR2 SYGVKD. The CDR3 is 14 amino acids. The CDR3 sequence: CAISGYGLSDEQFF. CDR3 in DNA: TGTGCCATCAGTGGGTACGGGTTATCGGATGAGCAGTTCTTC.

This chain uses TRBV7-2 with TRBJ2-1; D remains ambiguous. The CDR3 covers 13 residues. CDR1 is SGHTA, CDR2 FQGNSA, per germline. V lost 5 bases, J lost 6 bases, and 11 bases lay in between. As DNA, the CDR3 is TGTGCCAGCAGCCGAGACTTAATCAATGAGCAGTTCTTC. Translated, it gives CASSRDLINEQFF.

The sample holds a few counts of this clone. The chain joins TRBV5-4 to TRBJ2-1, with D tentatively TRBD2 (7 bases). This CDR3 has 16 amino acids. CDR1 and CDR2 (germline): SGHNT, YYREEE (reference sequence). V gave up 1 base and J gave up 3 bases, with 14 bases separating them. The CDR3 nucleotides read TGTGCCAGCAGCTTGTTGGCGGGGGCCTTCTACAATGAGCAGTTCTTC. The encoded protein is CASSLLAGAFYNEQFF.

This chain uses TRBV12-5 with TRBJ1-5; D call uncertain. Germline CDR1 and CDR2: LGHNT and FRNRAP. The CDR3 totals 12 residues. Between the trimmed V and J ends, which lost 4 bases and 4 bases, there was a span of 5 bases. The DNA for the CDR3 is TGTGCTAGTGGTTCTTTTAATCAGCCCCAGCATTTT. Translating it yields CASGSFNQPQHF. Variable domain in full (rest from reference TRBV12-5 and TRBJ1-5): DARVTQTPRHKVTEMGQEVTMRCQPILGHNTVFWYRQTMMQGLELLAYFRNRAPLDDSGMPKDRFSAEMPDATLATLKIQPSEPRDSAVYFCASGSFNQPQHFGDGTRLSIL.

In nucleotides, the CDR3 is TGTGCCAGCAGCAAAGGGGACAGGTTGACTAGCACAGATACGCAGTATTTT. Translating gives CASSKGDRLTSTDTQYF. The chain uses TRBV21-1 and TRBJ2-3; the table's D call, TRBD1, has no DNA check behind it. TRBV21-1 is recorded as a pseudogene. This CDR3 is built from 17 residues.

The V gene is TRBV7-3, the J gene TRBJ2-3, with a weak D call TRBD2 (5 bases). The CDR3 is 14 residues long. V was trimmed by 3 bases and J by 1 base, leaving 8 bases between them. Germline CDR1 SGHTA, CDR2 FQGTGA. Here the CDR3 reads CASSLGSGTDTQYF. For the CDR3, the DNA is TGTGCCAGCAGCTTGGGGAGCGGCACAGATACGCAGTATTTT.

The V and J genes are TRBV4-3 and TRBJ2-4; TRBD2 matches 11 bases. J lost 7 bases, V lost 0 bases, and 5 bases had no gene match. This CDR3 region has 16 residues. CDR1 and CDR2 (germline): LGHNA, YSLEER. CDR3 residues: CASSQDRTSGWNIQYF. CDR3 coding DNA: TGCGCCAGCAGCCAAGATCGGACTAGCGGGTGGAACATTCAGTACTTC.

This clone was counted a few times. The rearrangement links TRBV6-1 to TRBJ2-7; tentatively, D is TRBD1 (5 bases). Between the trimmed V and J ends, which lost 5 bases and 5 bases, there was a span of 13 bases. Germline CDR1 reads MNHNS; CDR2 reads SASEGT. The length of the CDR3 is 13 residues. The CDR3 region is CASSFRARDEQYF. The CDR3 region has the DNA TGTGCCAGCAGTTTCAGGGCCAGAGACGAGCAGTACTTC.

This clone was seen a single time. The rearrangement joins TRBV19 to TRBJ1-1, with D perhaps matching TRBD1 (6 bases). Trimming removed 5 bases from V and 4 bases from J, with 14 bases in between. The CDR3 totals 14 residues. Germline V gene lookup returns CDR1 LNHDA and CDR2 SQIVND (reference sequence). The CDR3 DNA is TGTGCCAGTAGTCTCTCACCCAGGGGCACTGAAGCTTTCTTT. Its translation: CASSLSPRGTEAFF.

The rearrangement joins TRBV4-1 to TRBJ1-3, with a tentative D call TRBD1 (5 bases). Germline V gene sequence: CDR1 MGHRA, CDR2 YSYEKL. CDR3 length: 15 amino acids. V lost 0 bases, J lost 1 base, and 7 bases lay in between. The chain's CDR3 is CASSQDPGSGNTIYF. As DNA, the CDR3 is TGCGCCAGCAGCCAAGATCCAGGGTCTGGAAACACCATATATTTT.

The chain employs TRBV5-1 and TRBJ1-4, with 8 bases aligning to TRBD1. The J segment lost 8 bases and the V segment lost 5 bases, leaving 14 bases of the junction unmatched. The CDR3 consists of 16 residues. Germline V gene data show CDR1 as SGHRS and CDR2 as YFSETQ. The CDR3 DNA sequence: TGCGCCAGCAGTTTTGATGGACAGGGCGTTTTCGAAAAACTGTTTTTT. It yields the protein CASSFDGQGVFEKLFF.

The chain recombines TRBV7-8 with TRBJ1-3; 8 nucleotides agree with TRBD1. The germline CDR1 and CDR2 sequences are SGHVS and FQNEAQ. The CDR3 covers 17 residues. V was pared by 5 bases and J by 3 bases, with 12 bases of the junction left unmatched. The CDR3 coding sequence is TGTGCCAGCAGCCTAGTAGGGACAGGAAAACTTGGAAACACCATATATTTT. This encodes CASSLVGTGKLGNTIYF.

V and J are TRBV5-1 and TRBJ2-7, with D perhaps matching TRBD2 (5 bases). The length of the CDR3 is 13 residues. From germline, CDR1 is SGHRS and CDR2 YFSETQ. V lost 5 bases to trimming and J lost 10 bases, with 19 bases between them. The CDR3 DNA sequence: TGCGCCAGCAGACCCATGGACTCGACCCTTCAGTACTTC. Protein: CASRPMDSTLQYF. Full variable domain (missing parts from reference TRBV5-1 and TRBJ2-7): KAGVTQTPRYLIKTRGQQVTLSCSPISGHRSVSWYQQTPGQGLQFLFEYFSETQRNKGNFPGRFSGRQFSNSRSEMNVSTLELGDSALYLCASRPMDSTLQYFGPGTRLTVT.

The CDR3 protein is CSVPNQKGGAGTF. The CDR3 DNA reads TGCAGCGTTCCCAATCAGAAAGGGGGGGCCGGCACCTTC. This chain uses TRBV29-1 with TRBJ1-2, with D possibly being TRBD1 (6 bases). The CDR3 has 13 amino acids. Trimming removed 5 bases from V and 13 bases from J, with 23 bases in between. Germline CDR1 SQVTM, CDR2 ANQGSEA.